These 27 T cell receptor beta chains were all obtained from the same sample, sequenced in a study of pediatric ulcerative colitis. Using immunoSEQ multiplex PCR, the repertoire was profiled, and TCRdb retains in-frame clones only, with some absent. This table holds about 64,000 clones, about 90% found once. Material for sequencing was blood. The source is a boy younger than 18 with severe ulcerative colitis.

The rearrangement links TRBV10-3 to TRBJ2-7; D assignment may be TRBD1 or TRBD2 (5 bases each). V was cut by 0 bases and J by 1 base, with 10 bases left in between. This CDR3 is 15 amino acids long. Germline V gives CDR1 ENHRY, CDR2 SYGVKD. The CDR3 is CAISESMGESYEQYF. The CDR3 DNA follows: TGTGCCATCAGTGAGTCGATGGGGGAATCCTACGAGCAGTACTTC.

V usage is TRBV9 and J usage is TRBJ2-1; D is possibly TRBD1 (6 bases). Germline V lookup: CDR1 SGDLS, CDR2 YYNGEE. The length of the CDR3 is 16 residues. V lost 0 bases, J lost 4 bases, and 14 bases lay in between. The CDR3 DNA sequence: TGTGCCAGCAGCGTAGCCGCCAGAGGACAGTACAATGAGCAGTTCTTC. Its translation: CASSVAARGQYNEQFF.

This clone appeared once. The chain joins TRBV7-9 to TRBJ1-1; the D is unclear. V dropped 5 bases and J dropped 0 bases, with 13 bases sitting between them. The CDR3 contains 15 residues. Germline CDR1 and CDR2: SEHNR and FQNEAQ (reference sequence). As DNA, the CDR3 is TGTGCCAGCAGCCCCTTTGAGGGAATGAACACTGAAGCTTTCTTT. This sequence encodes CASSPFEGMNTEAFF.

This chain links TRBV6-5 with TRBJ2-7; 9 nucleotides match TRBD2. The junction had 5 bases not matched to a gene; V was cut back by 5 bases and J by 3 bases. The CDR3 runs 14 residues. Germline loops: CDR1 MNHEY, CDR2 SVGAGI. Written as DNA, the CDR3 is TGTGCCAGCAGTAACACAGCGGGGGGCTACGAGCAGTACTTC. It codes for CASSNTAGGYEQYF.

The chain employs TRBV28 and TRBJ2-4; a possible D gene is TRBD1 (5 bases). In germline, CDR1 is MDHEN, CDR2 SYDVKM. The CDR3 covers 13 residues. With 1 base removed from V and 7 bases from J, the gap between germline ends came to 8 bases. The CDR3 coding sequence is TGTGCCAGCAGTTTATCCGGACATAACATTCAGTACTTC. Translation: CASSLSGHNIQYF.

The chain combines TRBV5-1 with TRBJ2-3; the D call may be TRBD1 or TRBD2 (5 bases each). Germline V CDR1 and CDR2: SGHRS, YFSETQ. V shed 5 bases and J shed 7 bases, with 23 bases lying between them. CDR3 length: 16 residues. This chain's CDR3 is CASRPPGGLGINTQYF. Here the CDR3 DNA reads TGCGCCAGCAGGCCCCCTGGGGGTTTAGGAATCAATACGCAGTATTTT.

V gene TRBV20-1 combines with J gene TRBJ1-4; D gene unclear. Trimming shortened V by 3 bases and J by 8 bases, and 7 bases separated the two germline ends. The CDR3 extends over 11 amino acids. CDR1 DFQATT and CDR2 SNEGSKA come from the germline V gene (reference sequence). CDR3 protein: CSARKGEKLFF. CDR3 DNA sequence: TGCAGTGCTAGGAAGGGAGAAAAACTGTTTTTT.

The chain carries TRBV5-6 and TRBJ2-7; no reliable D call. The V end lost 2 bases, the J end lost 0 bases, and 9 bases lay between the germline ends. The CDR3 is 14 residues long. The germline gives CDR1 SGHDT, CDR2 YYEEEE. CDR3 in DNA: TGTGCCAGCAGCTTAGACGGGCTCTCCTACGAGCAGTACTTC. Protein: CASSLDGLSYEQYF.

The chain is built from TRBV11-3 and TRBJ2-1; TRBD1 agrees at 10 bases. Germline trimming cut 7 bases from V and 5 bases from J; bases unmatched to any gene: 2. This CDR3 has 13 amino acids. CDR1 is SGHNT, CDR2 YENEEA, per germline. The CDR3 loop reads CASIGTGDNEQFF. The CDR3 DNA is TGTGCCAGCATCGGGACAGGGGACAATGAGCAGTTCTTC.

CDR3 sequence (DNA): TGTGCCAGCAGTTACGGGCGGGTAACGAACACCGGGGAGCTGTTTTTT. Translated, it gives CASSYGRVTNTGELFF. V gene TRBV6-5 combines with J gene TRBJ2-2; weak D call: TRBD2 (5 bases). Looked up from germline, CDR1 is MNHEY and CDR2 is SVGAGI. This CDR3 is 16 amino acids long. Trimming took off 2 bases at V and 0 bases at J, with 10 bases between the two ends.

The chain has TRBV7-2 and TRBJ2-7; D is possibly TRBD2 (6 bases). The CDR3 totals 15 residues. V was clipped by 2 bases and J by 2 bases, with 13 bases between them. Germline loops: CDR1 SGHTA, CDR2 FQGNSA. The CDR3 spells CASSLYSTSPYEQYF. The CDR3 DNA follows: TGTGCCAGCAGCTTATACTCGACTAGTCCCTACGAGCAGTACTTC.

The gene calls are TRBV2 and TRBJ2-4, with 9 nucleotides matching TRBD2. With V trimmed by 3 bases and J by 4 bases, 1 base remained unmatched. CDR1 and CDR2 from the germline V gene are SNHLY and FYNNEI. The CDR3 extends over 14 amino acids. The CDR3 spells CASSELAGKNIQYF. Here the CDR3 DNA reads TGTGCCAGCAGTGAGCTAGCGGGGAAAAACATTCAGTACTTC.

The chain links TRBV20-1 to TRBJ2-7; the match to TRBD1 covers 7 bases. Unmatched junction bases numbered 5, after V lost 6 bases and J lost 6 bases. This CDR3 is built from 11 residues. The germline V gene has CDR1 DFQATT and CDR2 SNEGSKA (reference sequence). CDR3 bases: TGCAGTGCCGTTGAGGGGGCCGAGCAGTACTTC. This encodes CSAVEGAEQYF.

V is TRBV30 and J is TRBJ1-5; 7 bases fit TRBD1. The CDR3 spans 13 residues. Germline-derived CDR1 and CDR2 are GTSNPN and SVGIG (reference sequence). With V trimmed by 3 bases and J by 1 base, 0 bases remained unmatched. The CDR3 sequence: CAWRGQSNQPQHF. The CDR3 DNA follows: TGTGCCTGGAGGGGACAGAGCAATCAGCCCCAGCATTTT.

This chain links TRBV5-8 with TRBJ2-1; D assignment may be TRBD1 or TRBD2 (6 bases each). This CDR3 comprises 15 residues. Trimming shortened V by 1 base and J by 2 bases, and 10 bases separated the two germline ends. Germline CDR1 and CDR2: SGHTS and YDEGEE. CDR3: CASSLRGQPYNEQFF. In DNA form, the CDR3 reads TGTGCCAGCAGCTTGCGGGGGCAACCCTACAATGAGCAGTTCTTC.

The rearrangement links TRBV5-6 to TRBJ1-4; D remains ambiguous. Germline V lookup: CDR1 SGHDT, CDR2 YYEEEE. The CDR3 spans 13 residues. V was trimmed by 0 bases and J by 7 bases, leaving 7 bases between them. The CDR3 DNA reads TGTGCCAGCAGCTTGGACAGAGGTGAAAAACTGTTTTTT. This translates into CASSLDRGEKLFF. The full variable domain, in which reference TRBV5-6 and TRBJ1-4 provide the parts outside the CDR3, is DAGVTQSPTHLIKTRGQQVTLRCSPKSGHDTVSWYQQALGQGPQFIFQYYEEEERQRGNFPDRFSGHQFPNYSSELNVNALLLGDSALYLCASSLDRGEKLFFGSGTQLSVL.

Details on this clone: One end of the junction varies from germline; a read error may be responsible. The V call is TRBV11-3, the J call TRBJ2-1; 7 positions match TRBD2. Germline CDR1 SGHNT, CDR2 YENEEA. There are 16 residues in the CDR3. The CDR3 reads CASTLAGLISYNEQFF. CDR3 in DNA: TGTGCCAGCACCTTAGCGGGCCTTATCTCCTACAATGAGCAGTTCTTC. Combining the CDR3 with reference TRBV11-3 and TRBJ2-1 gives the whole variable domain EAGVVQSPRYKIIEKKQPVAFWCNPISGHNTLYWYLQNLGQGPELLIRYENEEAVDDSQLPKDRFSAERLKGVDSTLKIQPAELGDSAVYLCASTLAGLISYNEQFFGPGTRLTVL.

The CDR3 is CASSLGLAGGQTQYF. The CDR3 DNA follows: TGCGCCAGCAGCTTGGGACTAGCGGGAGGGCAGACCCAGTACTTC. The chain joins TRBV5-1 to TRBJ2-5, with 14 bases lining up with TRBD2. Trimming cost V 0 bases and J 6 bases; bases outside gene matches: 1. Germline V CDR1 and CDR2: SGHRS, YFSETQ. The length of the CDR3 is 15 residues.

The V gene is TRBV13, the J gene TRBJ2-7; 8 bases are a match to TRBD1. Germline V gene sequence: CDR1 PRHDT, CDR2 FYEKMQ (reference sequence). CDR3 length: 14 residues. V shed 5 bases and J 2 bases; nucleotides not matched to a gene: 5. In nucleotides, the CDR3 is TGTGCCAGCAGCCAGCAGGGGGCAACCTACGAGCAGTACTTC. This translates into CASSQQGATYEQYF.

This clone has a single count. The chain joins TRBV7-9 to TRBJ2-7; 11 bases are shared with TRBD2. The V and J ends lost 3 bases and 5 bases, in that order; junction bases with no gene match: 9. The germline gives CDR1 SEHNR, CDR2 FQNEAQ (reference sequence). This CDR3 is built from 16 residues. CDR3 sequence: CASSFKLTSGIDEQYF. The CDR3 DNA is TGTGCCAGCAGCTTCAAATTGACTAGCGGGATCGACGAGCAGTACTTC.

The chain couples TRBV18 to TRBJ1-5, with no clear D. CDR1 and CDR2 from the germline V gene are KGHSH and LQKENI. Trimming took 6 bases from V and 0 from J, leaving 12 bases between them. The CDR3 loop spans 15 amino acids. CDR3 region: CASSLGDYSNQPQHF. The CDR3, as DNA: TGTGCCAGCTCTCTAGGTGACTATAGCAATCAGCCCCAGCATTTT. The whole variable domain, remainder taken from reference TRBV18 and TRBJ1-5, is NAGVMQNPRHLVRRRGQEARLRCSPMKGHSHVYWYRQLPEEGLKFMVYLQKENIIDESGMPKERFSAEFPKEGPSILRIQQVVRGDSAAYFCASSLGDYSNQPQHFGDGTRLSIL.

In DNA form, the CDR3 reads TGTGCCTGGGACACCGGACAGGGGGCTGCTGAAGCTTTCTTT. This encodes CAWDTGQGAAEAFF. V is TRBV30 and J is TRBJ1-1, with 11 bases that match TRBD1. V lost 5 bases and J lost 6; bases outside the gene matches: 8. Germline V CDR1 and CDR2: GTSNPN, SVGIG (reference sequence). The CDR3 has 14 amino acids. Drawing the rest from reference TRBV30 and TRBJ1-1, the complete variable domain is SQTIHQWPATLVQPVGSPLSLECTVEGTSNPNLYWYRQAAGRGLQLLFYSVGIGQISSEVPQNLSASRPQDRQFILSSKKLLLSDSGFYLCAWDTGQGAAEAFFGQGTRLTVV.

This clone was observed a handful of times. The chain recombines TRBV5-1 with TRBJ1-2, with D possibly matching TRBD1 (6 bases). In germline, CDR1 is SGHRS, CDR2 YFSETQ. Trimming took 0 bases from V and 3 from J, leaving 12 bases between them. The CDR3 sequence is 15 residues long. The CDR3 loop reads CASSLEYPGDYGYTF. The CDR3 bases are TGCGCCAGCAGCTTGGAATATCCAGGGGACTATGGCTACACCTTC.

The chain has TRBV11-2 and TRBJ2-7; D unresolved. Germline CDR1 SGHAT, CDR2 FQNNGV. V was cut by 5 bases and J by 6 bases, with 8 bases left in between. The CDR3 extends over 11 amino acids. CDR3 protein: CASSQAFEQYF. CDR3 nucleotides: TGTGCCAGCAGCCAAGCATTCGAGCAGTACTTC.

A single count supports this clone. V and J are TRBV5-6 and TRBJ2-7; 10 bases map to TRBD2. Germline trimming cut 1 base from V and 7 bases from J; bases unmatched to any gene: 5. This CDR3 spans 14 amino acids. Per the germline V gene, CDR1 is SGHDT and CDR2 is YYEEEE. CDR3 protein: CASSLLAGAREQYF. The CDR3 coding sequence is TGTGCCAGCAGCTTGCTAGCGGGAGCGAGGGAGCAGTACTTC.

The chain employs TRBV7-9 and TRBJ2-3; perhaps TRBD2 as D (5 bases). V lost 2 bases and J 4 bases, leaving 10 bases between the germline ends. Germline V lookup: CDR1 SEHNR, CDR2 FQNEAQ (reference sequence). The CDR3 is 14 amino acids. DNA of the CDR3: TGTGCCAGCAGCTTATCAGGAGGCCCAGATACGCAGTATTTT. This codes for CASSLSGGPDTQYF.

V gene TRBV5-1 combines with J gene TRBJ1-1; the match to TRBD1 covers 8 bases. V shed 4 bases, J shed 4 bases, and the junction held 6 bases outside the gene matches. CDR1 is SGHRS, CDR2 YFSETQ, per germline. The CDR3 has 14 amino acids. Here the CDR3 reads CASSPNRGGTEAFF. As DNA, the CDR3 is TGCGCCAGCAGCCCAAACAGGGGGGGCACTGAAGCTTTCTTT.